This TCR beta chain is drawn from a study of radiotherapy plus CTLA-4 blockade in lung cancer. Study details: Of the patients, more than 15% showed objective responses and more than 30% attained disease control. Study-wide results and caveats: Blood-borne expansion of tumor-derived TCR clones followed radiotherapy plus ipilimumab.

Germline-derived CDR1 and CDR2 are SGHRS and YFSETQ. V was cut by 0 bases and J by 5 bases, with 13 bases left in between. The CDR3 extends over 15 amino acids. Assay: immunoSEQ multiplex PCR; the TCRdb copy retains only in-frame clones and omits some. Among roughly 93,000 clones, about 81% were seen once, and the ten largest hold around 3.7%. Those with chemo-refractory metastatic non-small-cell lung cancer were treated with focal radiation combined with CTLA-4 blockade using ipilimumab. Of note for this clone: Its antigen is undetermined.

The chain joins TRBV5-1 to TRBJ2-3; a weak D match, TRBD2 (6 bases). The sequence was obtained from a human donor with non-small cell lung cancer who had a partial response to radiotherapy plus ipilimumab. The sequencing here drew on peripheral blood, taken from a patient treated with radiotherapy plus ipilimumab. The CDR3 region is CASSLANGGGDTQYF. CDR3 nucleotides: TGCGCCAGCAGCTTGGCCAACGGGGGAGGAGATACGCAGTATTTT. Together with reference TRBV5-1 and TRBJ2-3, the CDR3 gives the full variable domain: KAGVTQTPRYLIKTRGQQVTLSCSPISGHRSVSWYQQTPGQGLQFLFEYFSETQRNKGNFPGRFSGRQFSNSRSEMNVSTLELGDSALYLCASSLANGGGDTQYFGPGTRLTVL.